The 20 T cell receptor beta chains reported below all come from one sample, sequenced in a study of graft-versus-host responses after intestinal transplantation. Assay: immunoSEQ multiplex PCR; the TCRdb copy retains only in-frame clones and omits some. The sample contains about 47,000 clones, approximately 92% of which appear only once. The material was PBMCs, obtained around 820 days after a first intestinal transplant, on the day of a second. The source of these receptors is a human patient who received an intestinal transplant, so some T cells may come from the graft donor.

This chain joins TRBV5-1 and TRBJ2-3; unclear D gene. Germline assignment: CDR1 SGHRS and CDR2 YFSETQ. Between the trimmed V and J ends, which lost 0 bases and 0 bases, there was a span of 8 bases. The CDR3 runs to 15 residues. DNA for the CDR3: TGCGCCAGCAGCTTGGATCCCGTTAGCACAGATACGCAGTATTTT. Protein product: CASSLDPVSTDTQYF.

In regard to this clone: At one boundary the junction diverges from the germline segment, which might be a read error. The chain joins TRBV7-2 to TRBJ2-1; 12 bases fit TRBD2. Looked up from germline, CDR1 is SGHTA and CDR2 is FQGNSA. The CDR3 runs to 15 residues. The CDR3 DNA is TGTGCCAGCAGCCTAGCGGGAGGGCCCTACAATGAGCAGTTCTTC. Residues: CASSLAGGPYNEQFF.

V is TRBV5-1 and J is TRBJ2-7, with TRBD1 identical over 9 bases. V lost 5 bases to trimming and J lost 4 bases; unmatched junction nucleotides: 13. CDR1 is SGHRS, CDR2 YFSETQ, per germline. The CDR3 extends over 16 amino acids. The CDR3 sequence is CASSLRQGVFGYEQYF. The CDR3 DNA follows: TGCGCCAGCAGTTTACGACAGGGGGTATTCGGGTACGAGCAGTACTTC.

The CDR3 DNA sequence: TGTGCCAGCAGTTACGGACTAGCGGGCTCCTACGAGCAGTACTTC. Its protein is CASSYGLAGSYEQYF. The V gene is TRBV6-5, the J gene TRBJ2-7, with 11 bases identical to TRBD2. The germline V gene encodes CDR1 MNHEY and CDR2 SVGAGI. With 2 bases clipped from V and 0 bases from J, the junction kept 0 bases outside the gene matches. There are 15 residues in the CDR3.

The rearrangement joins TRBV4-1 to TRBJ1-5; D is ambiguous. V dropped 0 bases and J dropped 7 bases, with 13 bases sitting between them. The CDR3 contains 15 residues. The germline gives CDR1 MGHRA, CDR2 YSYEKL. Written as DNA, the CDR3 is TGCGCCAGCAGCCAAGAGGTAGGGATCGGACAGCCCCAGCATTTT. Translation: CASSQEVGIGQPQHF.

The chain links TRBV6-9 to TRBJ2-7; D possibly corresponds to TRBD2 (6 bases). Germline-derived CDR1 and CDR2 are MNHGY and SVAAGI. CDR3 length: 14 residues. Trimming cost V 6 bases and J 1 base, with 13 bases left between them. CDR3 nucleotides: TGTGCCAGCAGAAGGGACTCGGTGTCCTACGAGCAGTACTTC. It codes for CASRRDSVSYEQYF.

In this sample, this clone turned up once. One end of the junction fails to match germline, which may point to a read error. The chain links TRBV7-7 to TRBJ2-1; 9 bases agree with TRBD2. The germline gives CDR1 SSHAT, CDR2 FNYEAQ (reference sequence). The CDR3 runs 15 residues. The CDR3 nucleotides read TGTGCTAGCAGCTTAGCGGGAGCGTCGCCCCATGAGCAGTTCTTC. Translation gives CASSLAGASPHEQFF.

This chain's CDR3 is CASSLFGGGYGYTF. Here the CDR3 DNA reads TGCGCCAGCAGCTTGTTCGGGGGCGGCTATGGCTACACCTTC. The J gene is TRBJ1-2, the V gene TRBV5-1; a weak D match, TRBD1 (6 bases). This CDR3 is built from 14 residues. Germline CDR1 SGHRS, CDR2 YFSETQ. The V and J ends lost 1 base and 4 bases respectively, with 11 bases between them.

The rearrangement joins TRBV13 to TRBJ2-7; D possibly corresponds to TRBD2 (5 bases). Germline V CDR1 and CDR2: PRHDT, FYEKMQ (reference sequence). The CDR3 contains 15 residues. V shed 2 bases and J shed 0 bases, with 11 bases lying between them. Written as DNA, the CDR3 is TGTGCCAGCAGCTTATCATTGCGGGCCTCCTACGAGCAGTACTTC. Its protein is CASSLSLRASYEQYF.

V usage is TRBV11-2 and J usage is TRBJ2-3, with D unresolved. The CDR3 runs to 13 residues. From germline, CDR1 is SGHAT and CDR2 FQNNGV. V lost 7 bases and J lost 4, with 12 bases in between. The CDR3: CASNYNPPDTQYF. CDR3 bases: TGTGCCAGCAACTACAACCCACCAGATACGCAGTATTTT.

The CDR3 DNA reads TGTGCCAGCAGCAAGAACGCGCACGGGGAGCTGTTTTTT. This sequence encodes CASSKNAHGELFF. This rearrangement joins TRBV9 to TRBJ2-2; D uncertain. Germline V gives CDR1 SGDLS, CDR2 YYNGEE. This CDR3 is 13 amino acids long. The V end was cut by 4 bases, the J end by 7 bases, with 11 bases between.

The chain uses TRBV6-1 and TRBJ2-2; D tentatively reads TRBD1 or TRBD2 (5 bases each). CDR1 and CDR2 from the germline V gene are MNHNS and SASEGT. The V gene lost 0 bases and the J gene lost 9 bases, with 14 bases spanning the gap. The CDR3 length is 15 residues. The chain's CDR3 is CASSEAGPSGWELFF. The CDR3 region has the DNA TGTGCCAGCAGTGAAGCGGGGCCGTCGGGGTGGGAGCTGTTTTTT.

The chain has TRBV29-1 and TRBJ2-1; the match to TRBD2 covers 14 bases. This CDR3 has 14 residues. CDR1 and CDR2 from the germline V gene are SQVTM and ANQGSEA. Unmatched junction bases numbered 6, after V lost 6 bases and J lost 8 bases. CDR3 amino acids: CSVDPGLAGDEQFF. The CDR3 DNA follows: TGCAGCGTCGACCCGGGACTAGCGGGAGATGAGCAGTTCTTC.

The rearrangement joins TRBV11-3 to TRBJ2-5; a weak D match, TRBD2 (5 bases). V gave up 3 bases and J gave up 2 bases, with 7 bases separating them. CDR1 and CDR2 from the germline V gene are SGHNT and YENEEA. This CDR3 contains 13 residues. CDR3 nucleotide sequence: TGTGCCAGCAGCTTCCGGGAACAAGAGACCCAGTACTTC. The encoded protein is CASSFREQETQYF.

This chain links TRBV6-4 with TRBJ1-3, with D perhaps matching TRBD1 (5 bases). The CDR3 length is 15 residues. CDR1 is MRHNA, CDR2 SNTAGT, per germline. V lost 0 bases, J lost 0 bases, and 6 bases lay in between. Here the CDR3 DNA reads TGTGCCAGCAGTGACTCGGACAACTCTGGAAACACCATATATTTT. Encoded protein: CASSDSDNSGNTIYF.

The chain has TRBV13 and TRBJ2-1; 10 bases fit TRBD2. The V gene's germline CDR1 is PRHDT and CDR2 FYEKMQ (reference sequence). CDR3 length equals 16 residues. The junction had 4 bases not matched to a gene; V was cut back by 3 bases and J by 2 bases. This CDR3 reads CASSLISGRTYNEQFF. The CDR3 coding sequence is TGTGCCAGCAGCTTGATTAGCGGGAGGACCTACAATGAGCAGTTCTTC.

This clone was seen only once. The rearrangement uses TRBV18 and TRBJ2-5; possibly TRBD1 for D (6 bases). This CDR3 has 13 residues. With 4 bases removed from V and 4 bases from J, the gap between germline ends came to 10 bases. CDR1 is KGHSH, CDR2 LQKENI, per germline. The CDR3 nucleotides are TGTGCCAGCTCACAGGGGACAAGAGAGACCCAGTACTTC. It encodes CASSQGTRETQYF.

This chain joins TRBV28 and TRBJ1-4; D is possibly TRBD1 (5 bases). The germline V gene encodes CDR1 MDHEN and CDR2 SYDVKM. This CDR3 is 11 amino acids long. V gave up 9 bases and J gave up 11 bases, with 13 bases separating them. The CDR3 reads CASSREGKLFF. DNA of the CDR3: TGTGCCAGTTCCCGGGAGGGGAAACTGTTTTTT.

J is TRBJ2-3 and V is TRBV6-1; tentatively, D is TRBD1 or TRBD2 (5 bases each). The germline V gene encodes CDR1 MNHNS and CDR2 SASEGT. V gave up 7 bases and J gave up 2 bases, with 13 bases separating them. The CDR3 runs to 14 residues. The CDR3 DNA sequence: TGTGCCAGCACTGAGGGGTTTAACACAGATACGCAGTATTTT. This translates into CASTEGFNTDTQYF.

The chain has TRBV7-9 and TRBJ2-7; possible D gene TRBD2, 5 bases. The CDR3 has 14 amino acids. Germline-derived CDR1 and CDR2 are SEHNR and FQNEAQ (reference sequence). V dropped 5 bases and J dropped 7 bases, with 18 bases sitting between them. The CDR3 coding sequence is TGTGCCAGCAGCCCACTAGTCTCGGAGAGGGAGCAGTACTTC. Its protein product is CASSPLVSEREQYF.